The present entry profiles one T cell receptor beta chain with its context. Its antigen is undetermined. This record comes from a study of shared clonotypes between healthy human individuals. Study in general: Each donor's CD4 naive and CD4 memory cells filled three plates apiece, CD8 naive two, and CD8 memory one.

General study results and limits: Owing to a small donor count, the genetic and exposure-history diversity represented was limited.

From germline, CDR1 is GTSNPN and CDR2 SVGIG (reference sequence). Trimming stripped 4 bases from V and 6 bases from J, with 17 bases between. This CDR3 is built from 14 residues. As defined, naive CD8 cells were CD45RO-negative and positively selected for CCR7, with terminally differentiated effector memory CD45RA+ cells excluded. The genomic DNA of each subset was split evenly across several immunoSEQ plates. Approximately 200 ng DNA, tens of thousands of T cell genomes, went into each sorted-subset replicate PCR. Repertoires were generated with immunoSEQ multiplex PCR, while TCRdb's copy carries only in-frame clones and drops some. The sample has around 2,000,000 clones, about 94% seen once.

The sequenced sample consisted of naive CD8+ T cells sorted from blood. V is TRBV30 and J is TRBJ2-3; TRBD2 is a possible D gene (5 bases). The clonotype comes from a man aged 18 to 30 in good health. The CDR3 DNA follows: TGTGCCTGGACCTCTCTGCGGGCCGAGGATACGCAGTATTTT. Translating it yields CAWTSLRAEDTQYF. Supplemented by reference TRBV30 and TRBJ2-3, the full variable domain reads SQTIHQWPATLVQPVGSPLSLECTVEGTSNPNLYWYRQAAGRGLQLLFYSVGIGQISSEVPQNLSASRPQDRQFILSSKKLLLSDSGFYLCAWTSLRAEDTQYFGPGTRLTVL.